The clone carrying this TCR beta chain has a handful of counts. The data were produced by immunoSEQ multiplex PCR, yet TCRdb's version contains in-frame clones alone and is incomplete. The repertoire has more than 6,500 clones, approximately 87% of them found once; the top ten carry 1.8%. This specimen comes from a study of follicular helper T cells after annual influenza vaccination. Overall study: After each seasonal flu vaccination, blood came on days 0, 7 and 28.

The time point was: 2014-2015 season, 7 days after vaccination. Between roughly 35 and 110 mL of blood was drawn per time point. Sorted cTfh were non-naive CD4+CXCR5+PD-1+, either ICOS+CD38+ or ICOS-CD38-. From germline, CDR1 is SEHNR and CDR2 FQNEAQ (reference sequence). The CDR3 contains 12 residues. V was clipped by 5 bases and J by 3 bases, with 7 bases between them. This chain connects TRBV7-9 to TRBJ1-1; the D gene is possibly TRBD1 (5 bases). Source: CXCR5+ CD38- circulating T follicular helper cells from blood, taken 7 days after influenza vaccination. As to subset: circulating Tfh, non-naive CD4+CXCR5+PD-1+ (ICOS+CD38+ or ICOS-CD38-). This clonotype originated in an adult who received the influenza vaccine. CDR3 in DNA: TGTGCCAGCAGCCGGGGCGACACTGAAGCTTTCTTT. Its translation is CASSRGDTEAFF.